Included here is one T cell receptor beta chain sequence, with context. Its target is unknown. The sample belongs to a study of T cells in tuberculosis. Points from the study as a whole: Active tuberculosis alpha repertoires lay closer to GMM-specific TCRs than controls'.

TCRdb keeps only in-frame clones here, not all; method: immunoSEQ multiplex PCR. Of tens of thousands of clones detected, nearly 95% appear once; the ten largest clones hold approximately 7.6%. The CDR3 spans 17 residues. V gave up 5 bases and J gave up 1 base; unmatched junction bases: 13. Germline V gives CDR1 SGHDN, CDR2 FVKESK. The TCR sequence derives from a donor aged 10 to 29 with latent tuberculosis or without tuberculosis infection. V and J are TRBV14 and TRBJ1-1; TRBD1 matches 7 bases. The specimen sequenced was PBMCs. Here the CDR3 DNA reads TGTGCCAGCAGCGAGACAGGGTCGTTGGGGTGGAACACTGAAGCTTTCTTT. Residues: CASSETGSLGWNTEAFF.